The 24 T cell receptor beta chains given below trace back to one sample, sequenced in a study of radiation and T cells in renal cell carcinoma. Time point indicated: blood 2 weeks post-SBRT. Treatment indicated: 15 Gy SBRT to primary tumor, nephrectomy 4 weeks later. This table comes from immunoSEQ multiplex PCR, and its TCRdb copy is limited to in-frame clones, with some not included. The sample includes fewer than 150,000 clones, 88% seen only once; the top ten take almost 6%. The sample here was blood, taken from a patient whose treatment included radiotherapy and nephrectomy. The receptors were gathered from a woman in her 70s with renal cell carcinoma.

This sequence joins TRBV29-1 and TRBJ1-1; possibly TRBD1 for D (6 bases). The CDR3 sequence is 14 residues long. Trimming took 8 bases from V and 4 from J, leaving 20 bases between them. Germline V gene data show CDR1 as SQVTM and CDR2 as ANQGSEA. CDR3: CSSLRGGWGTEAFF. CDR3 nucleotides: TGCAGCTCACTTCGAGGGGGATGGGGCACTGAAGCTTTCTTT.

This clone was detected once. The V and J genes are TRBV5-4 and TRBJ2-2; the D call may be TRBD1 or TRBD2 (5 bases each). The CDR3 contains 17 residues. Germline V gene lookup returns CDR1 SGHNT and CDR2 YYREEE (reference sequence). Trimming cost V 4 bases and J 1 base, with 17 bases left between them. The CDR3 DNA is TGTGCCAGCAGCGGTCGGGGTGGGGGTCTGAACACCGGGGAGCTGTTTTTT. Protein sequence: CASSGRGGGLNTGELFF.

This CDR3 is CASSEGQAYSNQPQHF. The CDR3 DNA is TGTGCCAGTAGTGAGGGACAGGCCTATAGCAATCAGCCCCAGCATTTT. V and J are TRBV19 and TRBJ1-5; 8 nucleotides align to TRBD1. With 5 bases clipped from V and 0 bases from J, the junction kept 6 bases outside the gene matches. Germline V gene sequence: CDR1 LNHDA, CDR2 SQIVND (reference sequence). This CDR3 spans 16 amino acids.

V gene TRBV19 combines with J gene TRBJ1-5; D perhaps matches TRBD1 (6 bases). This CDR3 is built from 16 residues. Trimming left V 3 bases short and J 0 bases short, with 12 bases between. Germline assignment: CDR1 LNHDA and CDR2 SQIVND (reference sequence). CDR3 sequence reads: CASSMGDTFSNQPQHF. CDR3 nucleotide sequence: TGTGCCAGTAGTATGGGGGACACTTTTAGCAATCAGCCCCAGCATTTT.

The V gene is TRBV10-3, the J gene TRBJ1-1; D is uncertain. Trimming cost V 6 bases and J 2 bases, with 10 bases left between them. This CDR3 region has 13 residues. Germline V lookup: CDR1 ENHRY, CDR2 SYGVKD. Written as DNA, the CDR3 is TGTGCCATCAGCGCTACACCAAACACTGAAGCTTTCTTT. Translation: CAISATPNTEAFF.

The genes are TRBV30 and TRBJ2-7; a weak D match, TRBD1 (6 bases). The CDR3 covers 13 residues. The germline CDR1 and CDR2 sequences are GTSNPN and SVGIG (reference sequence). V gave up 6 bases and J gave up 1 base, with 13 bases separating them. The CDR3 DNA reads TGTGCCTGCGCCGGGACACTGTCCTACGAGCAGTACTTC. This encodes CACAGTLSYEQYF.

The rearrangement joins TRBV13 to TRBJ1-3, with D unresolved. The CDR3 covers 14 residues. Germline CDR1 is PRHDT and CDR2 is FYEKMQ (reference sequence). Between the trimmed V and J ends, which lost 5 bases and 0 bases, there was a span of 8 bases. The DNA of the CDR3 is TGTGCCAGCAGCCAGAGCAGCTCTGGAAACACCATATATTTT. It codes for CASSQSSSGNTIYF.

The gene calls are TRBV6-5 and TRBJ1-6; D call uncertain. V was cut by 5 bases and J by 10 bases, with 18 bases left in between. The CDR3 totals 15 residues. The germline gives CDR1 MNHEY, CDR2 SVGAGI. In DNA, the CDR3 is TGTGCCAGCAGTCCCCGGGCGGGCAATGGCTCACCCCTCCACTTT. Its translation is CASSPRAGNGSPLHF.

CDR3: CASSPGGGRYNEQFF. CDR3 nucleotides: TGTGCCAGCAGCCCGGGCGGGGGGCGATACAATGAGCAGTTCTTC. J is TRBJ2-1 and V is TRBV7-8, with 8 bases matching TRBD2. V lost 5 bases and J lost 4; bases outside the gene matches: 7. This CDR3 has 15 residues. Germline assignment: CDR1 SGHVS and CDR2 FQNEAQ.

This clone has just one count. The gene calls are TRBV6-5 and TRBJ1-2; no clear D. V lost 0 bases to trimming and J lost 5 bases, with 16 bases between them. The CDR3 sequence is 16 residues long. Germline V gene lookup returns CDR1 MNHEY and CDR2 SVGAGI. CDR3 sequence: CASSYSRTFSGYGYTF. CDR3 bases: TGTGCCAGCAGTTACTCTCGGACCTTTAGTGGGTATGGCTACACCTTC.

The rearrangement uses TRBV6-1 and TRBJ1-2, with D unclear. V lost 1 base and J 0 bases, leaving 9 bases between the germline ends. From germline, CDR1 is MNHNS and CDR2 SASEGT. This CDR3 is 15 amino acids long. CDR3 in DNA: TGTGCCAGCAGTGAAGTAGCGCGGGCTAACTATGGCTACACCTTC. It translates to CASSEVARANYGYTF.

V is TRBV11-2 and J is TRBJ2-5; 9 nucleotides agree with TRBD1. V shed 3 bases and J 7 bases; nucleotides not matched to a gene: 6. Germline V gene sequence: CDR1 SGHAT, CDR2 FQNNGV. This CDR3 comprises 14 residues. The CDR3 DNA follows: TGTGCCAGCAGCTTGGGGACAGGGTTGGCGACCCAGTACTTC. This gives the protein CASSLGTGLATQYF.

CDR3 DNA sequence: TGTGCCTGGAGTGGACAGGGGGCGCGGACCGGGGAGCTGTTTTTT. Translated, it gives CAWSGQGARTGELFF. This rearrangement joins TRBV30 to TRBJ2-2, with 10 positions matching TRBD1. The V gene's germline CDR1 is GTSNPN and CDR2 SVGIG (reference sequence). The CDR3 sequence is 15 residues long. Losses at the gene ends were 1 base for V and 5 bases for J; bases not matched to a gene: 4.

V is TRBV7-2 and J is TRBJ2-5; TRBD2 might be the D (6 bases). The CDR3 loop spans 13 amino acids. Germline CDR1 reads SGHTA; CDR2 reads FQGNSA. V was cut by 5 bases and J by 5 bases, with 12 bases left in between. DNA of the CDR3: TGTGCCAGCAGCCGCGGGGCAGCCGAGACCCAGTACTTC. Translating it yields CASSRGAAETQYF.

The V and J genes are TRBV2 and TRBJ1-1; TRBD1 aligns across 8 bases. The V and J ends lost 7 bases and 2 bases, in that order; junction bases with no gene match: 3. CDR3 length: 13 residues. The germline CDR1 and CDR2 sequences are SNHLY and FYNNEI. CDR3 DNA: TGTGCCAGCAAACAGGGGGGCAACACTGAAGCTTTCTTT. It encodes CASKQGGNTEAFF. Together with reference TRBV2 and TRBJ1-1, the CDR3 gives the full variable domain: EPEVTQTPSHQVTQMGQEVILRCVPISNHLYFYWYRQILGQKVEFLVSFYNNEISEKSEIFDDQFSVERPDGSNFTLKIRSTKLEDSAMYFCASKQGGNTEAFFGQGTRLTVV.

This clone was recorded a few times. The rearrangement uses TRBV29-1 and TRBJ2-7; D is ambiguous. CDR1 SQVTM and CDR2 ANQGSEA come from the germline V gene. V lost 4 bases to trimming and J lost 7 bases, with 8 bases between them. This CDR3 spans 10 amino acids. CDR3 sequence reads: CSVVGREQYF. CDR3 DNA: TGCAGCGTTGTCGGCCGGGAGCAGTACTTC.

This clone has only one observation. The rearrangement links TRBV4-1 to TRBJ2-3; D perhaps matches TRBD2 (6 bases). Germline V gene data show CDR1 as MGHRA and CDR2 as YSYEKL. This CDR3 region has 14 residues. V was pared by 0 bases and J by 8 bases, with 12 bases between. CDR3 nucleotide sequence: TGCGCCAGCAGCCAAGATCCAGGGCGGGGTACGCAGTATTTT. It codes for CASSQDPGRGTQYF.

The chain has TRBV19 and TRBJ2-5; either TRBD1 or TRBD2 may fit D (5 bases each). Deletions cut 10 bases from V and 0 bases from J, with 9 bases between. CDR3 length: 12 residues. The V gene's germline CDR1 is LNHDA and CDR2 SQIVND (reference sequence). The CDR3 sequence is CATRGHQETQYF. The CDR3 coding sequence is TGTGCCACTAGGGGACACCAAGAGACCCAGTACTTC.

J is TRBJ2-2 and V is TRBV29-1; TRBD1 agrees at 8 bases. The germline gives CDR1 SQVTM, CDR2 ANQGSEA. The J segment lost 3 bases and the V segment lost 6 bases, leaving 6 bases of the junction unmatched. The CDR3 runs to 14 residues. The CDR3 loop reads CSVTDRADTGELFF. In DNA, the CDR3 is TGCAGCGTAACGGACAGGGCGGACACCGGGGAGCTGTTTTTT.

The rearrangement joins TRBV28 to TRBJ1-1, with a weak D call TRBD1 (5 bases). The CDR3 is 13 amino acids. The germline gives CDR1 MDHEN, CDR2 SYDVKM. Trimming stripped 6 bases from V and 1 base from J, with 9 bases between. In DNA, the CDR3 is TGTGCCAGCAGCCCAGGACAGAACACTGAAGCTTTCTTT. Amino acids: CASSPGQNTEAFF.

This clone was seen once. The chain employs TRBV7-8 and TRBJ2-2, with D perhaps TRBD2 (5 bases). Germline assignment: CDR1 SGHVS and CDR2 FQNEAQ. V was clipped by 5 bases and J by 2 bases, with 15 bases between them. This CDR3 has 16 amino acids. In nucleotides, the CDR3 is TGTGCCAGCAGCCCTACGGCATCGGGAAACACCGGGGAGCTGTTTTTT. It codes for CASSPTASGNTGELFF. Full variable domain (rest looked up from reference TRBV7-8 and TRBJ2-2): GAGVSQSPRYKVAKRGQDVALRCDPISGHVSLFWYQQALGQGPEFLTYFQNEAQLDKSGLPSDRFFAERPEGSVSTLKIQRTQQEDSAVYLCASSPTASGNTGELFFGEGSRLTVL.

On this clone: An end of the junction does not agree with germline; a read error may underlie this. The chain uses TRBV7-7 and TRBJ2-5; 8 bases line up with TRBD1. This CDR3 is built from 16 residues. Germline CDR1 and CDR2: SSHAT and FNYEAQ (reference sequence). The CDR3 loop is CASSLVVGQARETQYF. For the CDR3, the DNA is TGTGCTAGCAGCTTAGTAGTGGGACAGGCCAGGGAGACCCAGTACTTC.

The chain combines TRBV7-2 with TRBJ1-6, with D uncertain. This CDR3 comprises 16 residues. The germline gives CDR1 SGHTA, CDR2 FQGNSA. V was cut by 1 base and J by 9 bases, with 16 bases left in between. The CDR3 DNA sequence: TGTGCCAGCAGCTTAGAGCAGCGGGGTCTGGGTTCACCCCTCCACTTT. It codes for CASSLEQRGLGSPLHF.

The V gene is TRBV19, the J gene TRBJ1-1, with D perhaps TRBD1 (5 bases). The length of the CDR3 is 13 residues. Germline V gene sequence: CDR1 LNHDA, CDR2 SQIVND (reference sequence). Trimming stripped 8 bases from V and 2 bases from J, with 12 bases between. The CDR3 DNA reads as TGTGCCAGTGTACAGGTGGGTAACACTGAAGCTTTCTTT. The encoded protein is CASVQVGNTEAFF.